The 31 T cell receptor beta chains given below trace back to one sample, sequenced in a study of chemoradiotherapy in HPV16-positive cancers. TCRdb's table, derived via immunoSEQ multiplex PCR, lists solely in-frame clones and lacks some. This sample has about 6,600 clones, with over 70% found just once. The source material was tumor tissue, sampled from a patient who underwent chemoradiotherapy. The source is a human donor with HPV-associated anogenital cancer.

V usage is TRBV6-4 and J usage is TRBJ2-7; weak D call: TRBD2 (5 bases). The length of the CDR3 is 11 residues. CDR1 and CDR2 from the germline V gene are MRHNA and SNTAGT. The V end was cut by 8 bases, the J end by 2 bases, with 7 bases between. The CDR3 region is CASVRAYEQYF. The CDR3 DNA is TGTGCCAGCGTGAGGGCCTACGAGCAGTACTTC.

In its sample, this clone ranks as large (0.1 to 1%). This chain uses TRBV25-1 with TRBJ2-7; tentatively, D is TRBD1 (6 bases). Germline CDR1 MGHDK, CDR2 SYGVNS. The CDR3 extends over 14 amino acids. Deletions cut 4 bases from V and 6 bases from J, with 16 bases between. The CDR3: CASSGWGQVGEQYF. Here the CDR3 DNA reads TGTGCCAGCAGTGGGTGGGGGCAGGTAGGCGAGCAGTACTTC.

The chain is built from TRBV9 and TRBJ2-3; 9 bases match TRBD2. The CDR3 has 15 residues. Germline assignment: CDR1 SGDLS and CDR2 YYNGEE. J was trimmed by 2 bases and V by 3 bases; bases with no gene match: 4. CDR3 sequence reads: CASSAGTSSTDTQYF. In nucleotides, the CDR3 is TGTGCCAGCAGCGCCGGGACTAGCTCCACAGATACGCAGTATTTT.

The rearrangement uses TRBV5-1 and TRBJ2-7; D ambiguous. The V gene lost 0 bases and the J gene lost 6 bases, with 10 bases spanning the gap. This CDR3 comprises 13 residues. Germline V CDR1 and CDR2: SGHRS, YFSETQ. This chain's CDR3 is CASSLDFATEQYF. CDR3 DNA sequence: TGCGCCAGCAGCTTGGACTTCGCCACCGAGCAGTACTTC.

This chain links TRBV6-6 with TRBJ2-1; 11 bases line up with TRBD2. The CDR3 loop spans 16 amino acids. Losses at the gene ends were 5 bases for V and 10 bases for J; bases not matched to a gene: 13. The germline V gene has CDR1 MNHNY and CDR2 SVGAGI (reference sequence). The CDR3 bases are TGTGCCAGCAGTCAAACCCTAGCGGGGGGCCTCGGGGAGCAGTTCTTC. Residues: CASSQTLAGGLGEQFF.

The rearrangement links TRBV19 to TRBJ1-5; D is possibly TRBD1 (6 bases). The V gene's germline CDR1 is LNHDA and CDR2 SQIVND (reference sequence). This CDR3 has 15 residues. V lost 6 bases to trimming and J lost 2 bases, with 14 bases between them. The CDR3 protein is CASRTGFGGNQPQHF. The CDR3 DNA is TGTGCCAGTAGAACAGGGTTCGGAGGCAATCAGCCCCAGCATTTT.

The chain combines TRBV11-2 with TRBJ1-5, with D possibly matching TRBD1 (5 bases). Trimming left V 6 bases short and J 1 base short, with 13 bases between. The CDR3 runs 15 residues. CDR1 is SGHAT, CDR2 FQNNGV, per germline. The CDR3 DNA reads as TGTGCCAGCAGTCAAGCGGCAGGGAGCAATCAGCCCCAGCATTTT. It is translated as CASSQAAGSNQPQHF.

The CDR3 coding sequence is TGTGCCAGCAGTTTGGCCAGCAACATTCAGTACTTC. It specifies CASSLASNIQYF. V gene TRBV28 combines with J gene TRBJ2-4, with D unresolved. The germline CDR1 and CDR2 sequences are MDHEN and SYDVKM. Trimming pared 3 bases from V and 7 bases from J, leaving 7 bases between. The CDR3 covers 12 residues.

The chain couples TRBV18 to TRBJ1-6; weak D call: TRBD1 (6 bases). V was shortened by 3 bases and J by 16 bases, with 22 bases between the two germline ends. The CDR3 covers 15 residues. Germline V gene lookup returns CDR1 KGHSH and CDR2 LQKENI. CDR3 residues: CASSPDRTQRIMLHF. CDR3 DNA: TGTGCCAGCTCACCCGACAGGACGCAAAGGATCATGCTCCACTTT.

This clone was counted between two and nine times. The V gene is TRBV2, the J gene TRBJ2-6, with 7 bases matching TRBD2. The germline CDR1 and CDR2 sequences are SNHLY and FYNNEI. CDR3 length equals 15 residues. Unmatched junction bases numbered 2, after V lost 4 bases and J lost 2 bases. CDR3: CASSGEGAGANVLTF. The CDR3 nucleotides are TGTGCCAGCAGTGGGGAGGGCGCTGGGGCCAACGTCCTGACTTTC.

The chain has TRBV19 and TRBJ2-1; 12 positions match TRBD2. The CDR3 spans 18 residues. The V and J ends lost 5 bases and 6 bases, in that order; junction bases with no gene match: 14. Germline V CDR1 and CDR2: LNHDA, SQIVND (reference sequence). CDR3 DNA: TGTGCCAGTAGTCCAGTCGGGCTAGCGGGAGGGCCACGCAATGAGCAGTTCTTC. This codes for CASSPVGLAGGPRNEQFF.

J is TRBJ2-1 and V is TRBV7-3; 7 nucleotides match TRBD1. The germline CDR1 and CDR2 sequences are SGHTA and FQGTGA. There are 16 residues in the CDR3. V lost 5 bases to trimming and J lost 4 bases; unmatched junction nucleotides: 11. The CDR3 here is CASSPRPGTVYNEQFF. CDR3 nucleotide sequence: TGTGCCAGCAGCCCAAGACCCGGGACAGTATACAATGAGCAGTTCTTC.

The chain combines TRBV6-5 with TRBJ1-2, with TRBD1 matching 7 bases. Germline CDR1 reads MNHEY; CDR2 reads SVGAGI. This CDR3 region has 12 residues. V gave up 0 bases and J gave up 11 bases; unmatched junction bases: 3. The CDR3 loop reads CASSYSGQLYTF. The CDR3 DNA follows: TGTGCCAGCAGTTACTCGGGACAGCTTTACACCTTC.

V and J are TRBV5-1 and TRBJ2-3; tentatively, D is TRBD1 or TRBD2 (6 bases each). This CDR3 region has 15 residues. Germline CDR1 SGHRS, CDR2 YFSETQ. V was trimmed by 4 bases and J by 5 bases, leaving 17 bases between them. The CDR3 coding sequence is TGCGCCAGCAGCCGGGCCGGGGGCTGGGGAGATACGCAGTATTTT. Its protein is CASSRAGGWGDTQYF.

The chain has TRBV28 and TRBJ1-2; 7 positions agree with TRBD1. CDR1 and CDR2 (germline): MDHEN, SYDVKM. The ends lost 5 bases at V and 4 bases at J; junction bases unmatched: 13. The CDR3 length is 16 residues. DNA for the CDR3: TGTGCCAGCAGTCCAGGGGGAGGGCTCGGGGGCTATGGCTACACCTTC. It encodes CASSPGGGLGGYGYTF.

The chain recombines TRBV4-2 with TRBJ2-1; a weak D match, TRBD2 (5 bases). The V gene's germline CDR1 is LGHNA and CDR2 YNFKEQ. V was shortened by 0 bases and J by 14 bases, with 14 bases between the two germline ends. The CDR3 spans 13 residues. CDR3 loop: CASSQDHRGDKFF. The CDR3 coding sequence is TGTGCCAGCAGCCAAGATCATCGGGGTGACAAGTTCTTC.

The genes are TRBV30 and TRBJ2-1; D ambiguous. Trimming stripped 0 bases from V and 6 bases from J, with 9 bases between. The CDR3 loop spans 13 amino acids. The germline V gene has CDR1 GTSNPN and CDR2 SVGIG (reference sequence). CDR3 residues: CAWSVIATNEQFF. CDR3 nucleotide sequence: TGTGCCTGGAGTGTAATAGCAACCAATGAGCAGTTCTTC.

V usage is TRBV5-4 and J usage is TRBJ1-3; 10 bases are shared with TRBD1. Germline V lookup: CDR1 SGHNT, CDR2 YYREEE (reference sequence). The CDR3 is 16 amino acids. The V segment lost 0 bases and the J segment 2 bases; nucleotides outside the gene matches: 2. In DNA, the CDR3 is TGTGCCAGCAGCTTGGGACAGGGGGCCCCTGGAAACACCATATATTTT. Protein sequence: CASSLGQGAPGNTIYF. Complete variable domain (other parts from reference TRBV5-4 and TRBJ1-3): ETGVTQSPTHLIKTRGQQVTLRCSSQSGHNTVSWYQQALGQGPQFIFQYYREEENGRGNFPPRFSGLQFPNYSSELNVNALELDDSALYLCASSLGQGAPGNTIYFGEGSWLTVV.

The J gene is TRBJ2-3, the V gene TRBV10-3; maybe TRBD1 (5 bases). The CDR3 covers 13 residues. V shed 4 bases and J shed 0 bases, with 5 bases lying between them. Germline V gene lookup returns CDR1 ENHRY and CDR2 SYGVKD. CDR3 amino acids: CAISGQSTDTQYF. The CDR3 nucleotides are TGTGCCATCAGTGGACAGAGCACAGATACGCAGTATTTT.

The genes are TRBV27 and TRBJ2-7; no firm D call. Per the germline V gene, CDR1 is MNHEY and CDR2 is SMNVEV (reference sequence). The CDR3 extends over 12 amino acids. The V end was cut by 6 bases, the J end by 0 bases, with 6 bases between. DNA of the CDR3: TGTGCCAGCAGAAGGAGCTCCTACGAGCAGTACTTC. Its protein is CASRRSSYEQYF.

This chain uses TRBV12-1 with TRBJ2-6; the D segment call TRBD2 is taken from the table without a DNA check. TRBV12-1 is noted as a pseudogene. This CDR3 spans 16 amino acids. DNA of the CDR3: TGTGCCAGCAGTCCAGGACTGGGGTCTGGGGCCAACGTCCTGACTTTC. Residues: CASSPGLGSGANVLTF.

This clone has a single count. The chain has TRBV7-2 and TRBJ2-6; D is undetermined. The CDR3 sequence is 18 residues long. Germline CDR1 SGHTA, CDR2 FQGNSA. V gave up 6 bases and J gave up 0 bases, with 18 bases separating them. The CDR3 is CASSKDPQFVSGANVLTF. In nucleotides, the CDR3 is TGTGCCAGCAGTAAGGATCCGCAATTCGTCTCTGGGGCCAACGTCCTGACTTTC.

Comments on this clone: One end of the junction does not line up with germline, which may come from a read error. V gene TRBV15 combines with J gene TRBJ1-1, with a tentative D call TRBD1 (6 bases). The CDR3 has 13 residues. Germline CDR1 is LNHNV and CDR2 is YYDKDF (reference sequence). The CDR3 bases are TGTGCCACCAGTATTGGGTGGGACACTAAAGCTTTCTTT. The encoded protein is CATSIGWDTKAFF. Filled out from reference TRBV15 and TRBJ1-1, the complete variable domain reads DAMVIQNPRYQVTQFGKPVTLSCSQTLNHNVMYWYQQKSSQAPKLLFHYYDKDFNNEADTPDNFQSRRPNTSFCFLDIRSPGLGDTAMYLCATSIGWDTKAFFGQGTRLTVV.

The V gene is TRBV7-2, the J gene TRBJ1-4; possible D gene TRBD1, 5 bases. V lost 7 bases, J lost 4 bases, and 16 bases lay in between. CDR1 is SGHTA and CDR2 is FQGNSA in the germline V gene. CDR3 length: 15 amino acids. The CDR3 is CASKSEGLLNEKLFF. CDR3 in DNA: TGTGCCAGCAAGTCCGAGGGACTACTTAATGAAAAACTGTTTTTT.

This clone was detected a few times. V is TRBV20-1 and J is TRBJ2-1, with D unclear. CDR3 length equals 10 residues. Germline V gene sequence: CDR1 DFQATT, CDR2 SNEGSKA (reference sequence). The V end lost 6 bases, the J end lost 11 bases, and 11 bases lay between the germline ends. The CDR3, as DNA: TGCAGTGCCCGTACCCTGAAGCAGTTCTTC. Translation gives CSARTLKQFF.

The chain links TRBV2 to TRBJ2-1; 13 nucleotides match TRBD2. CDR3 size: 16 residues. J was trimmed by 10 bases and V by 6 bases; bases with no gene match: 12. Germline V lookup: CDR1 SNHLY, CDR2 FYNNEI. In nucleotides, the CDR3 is TGTGCCAGCAGAAGAACTAGCGGGAGGGCCGTATGGGAGCAGTTCTTC. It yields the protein CASRRTSGRAVWEQFF. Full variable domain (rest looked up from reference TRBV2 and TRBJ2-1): EPEVTQTPSHQVTQMGQEVILRCVPISNHLYFYWYRQILGQKVEFLVSFYNNEISEKSEIFDDQFSVERPDGSNFTLKIRSTKLEDSAMYFCASRRTSGRAVWEQFFGPGTRLTVL.

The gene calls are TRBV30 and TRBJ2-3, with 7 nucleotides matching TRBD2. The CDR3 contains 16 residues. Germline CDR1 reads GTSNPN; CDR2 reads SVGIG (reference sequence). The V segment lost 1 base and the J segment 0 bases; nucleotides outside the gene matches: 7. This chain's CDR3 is CAWSAGLTSSTDTQYF. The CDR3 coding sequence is TGTGCCTGGAGTGCGGGACTAACTTCTAGCACAGATACGCAGTATTTT.

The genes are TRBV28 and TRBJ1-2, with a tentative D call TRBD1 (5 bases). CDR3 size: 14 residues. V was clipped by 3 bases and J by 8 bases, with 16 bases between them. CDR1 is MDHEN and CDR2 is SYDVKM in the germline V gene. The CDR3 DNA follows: TGTGCCAGCAGTTTCCCTCAGGGTGGGAGAGGCTACACCTTC. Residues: CASSFPQGGRGYTF.

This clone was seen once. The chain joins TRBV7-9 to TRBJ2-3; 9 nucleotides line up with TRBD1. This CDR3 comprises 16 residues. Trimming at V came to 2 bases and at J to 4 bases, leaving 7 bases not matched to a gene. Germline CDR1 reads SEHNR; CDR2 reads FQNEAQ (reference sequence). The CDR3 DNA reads TGTGCCAGCAGCTTAATCGGACAGGGGAGGCCAGATACGCAGTATTTT. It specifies CASSLIGQGRPDTQYF. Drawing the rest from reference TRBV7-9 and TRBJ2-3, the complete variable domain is DTGVSQNPRHKITKRGQNVTFRCDPISEHNRLYWYRQTLGQGPEFLTYFQNEAQLEKSRLLSDRFSAERPKGSFSTLEIQRTEQGDSAMYLCASSLIGQGRPDTQYFGPGTRLTVL.

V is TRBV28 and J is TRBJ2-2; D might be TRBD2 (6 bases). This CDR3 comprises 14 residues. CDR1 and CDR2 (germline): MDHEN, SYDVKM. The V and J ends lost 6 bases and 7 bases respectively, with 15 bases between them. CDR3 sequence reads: CASRVEGGGGELFF. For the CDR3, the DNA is TGTGCCAGCAGGGTGGAGGGAGGTGGCGGGGAGCTGTTTTTT.

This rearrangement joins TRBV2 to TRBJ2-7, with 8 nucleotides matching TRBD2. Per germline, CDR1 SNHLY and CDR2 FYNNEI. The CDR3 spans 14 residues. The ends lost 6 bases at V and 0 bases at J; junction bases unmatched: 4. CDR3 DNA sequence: TGTGCCAGCAGAGAGGGGACTAGCTCCTACGAGCAGTACTTC. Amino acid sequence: CASREGTSSYEQYF.